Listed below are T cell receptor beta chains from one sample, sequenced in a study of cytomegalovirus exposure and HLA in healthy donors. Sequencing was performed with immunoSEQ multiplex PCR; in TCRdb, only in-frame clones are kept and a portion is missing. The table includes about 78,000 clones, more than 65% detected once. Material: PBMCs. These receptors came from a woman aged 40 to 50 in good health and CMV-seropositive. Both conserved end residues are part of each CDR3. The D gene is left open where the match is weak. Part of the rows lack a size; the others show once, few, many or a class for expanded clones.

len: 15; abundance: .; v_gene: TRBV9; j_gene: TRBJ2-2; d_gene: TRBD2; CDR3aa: CASSAGGRRGGELFF; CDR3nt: TGTGCCAGCAGCGCGGGGGGACGGCGGGGCGGGGAGCTGTTTTTT
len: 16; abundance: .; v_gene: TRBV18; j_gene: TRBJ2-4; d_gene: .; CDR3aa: CASSPFAGSAKNIQYF; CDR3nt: TGTGCCAGCTCACCATTCGCCGGGAGCGCCAAAAACATTCAGTACTTC
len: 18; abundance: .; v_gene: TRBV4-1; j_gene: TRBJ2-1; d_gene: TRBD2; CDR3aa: CASSQERSLAGSYNEQFF; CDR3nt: TGCGCCAGCAGCCAAGAAAGGTCACTAGCGGGGTCGTACAATGAGCAGTTCTTC
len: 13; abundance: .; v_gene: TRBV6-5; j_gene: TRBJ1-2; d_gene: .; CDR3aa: CASRKQGMGGYTF; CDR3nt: TGTGCCAGCAGGAAACAGGGAATGGGGGGCTACACCTTC
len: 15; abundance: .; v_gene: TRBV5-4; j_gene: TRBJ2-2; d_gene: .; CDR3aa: CASSPLSRGTGELFF; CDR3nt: TGTGCCAGCAGCCCACTATCACGGGGGACCGGGGAGCTGTTTTTT
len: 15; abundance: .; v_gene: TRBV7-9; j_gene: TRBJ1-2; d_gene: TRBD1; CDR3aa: CASSSGQGLDYGYTF; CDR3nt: TGTGCCAGCAGCTCTGGACAGGGGTTGGACTATGGCTACACCTTC
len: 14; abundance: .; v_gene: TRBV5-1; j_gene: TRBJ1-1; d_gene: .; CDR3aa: CASSKGTQNTEAFF; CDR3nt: TGCGCCAGCAGCAAAGGGACACAGAACACTGAAGCTTTCTTT
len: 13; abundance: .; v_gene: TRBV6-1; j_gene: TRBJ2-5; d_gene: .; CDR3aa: CASSEGPRETQYF; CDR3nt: TGTGCCAGCAGCGAAGGTCCCAGAGAGACCCAGTACTTC
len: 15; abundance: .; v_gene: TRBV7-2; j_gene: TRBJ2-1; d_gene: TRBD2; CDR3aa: CASSLGAGSSNEQFF; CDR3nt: TGTGCCAGCAGCTTAGGAGCGGGGTCTAGCAATGAGCAGTTCTTC
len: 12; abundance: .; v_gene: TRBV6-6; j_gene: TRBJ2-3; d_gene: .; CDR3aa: CASSISPDTQYF; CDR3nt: TGTGCCAGCAGTATAAGCCCGGATACGCAGTATTTT
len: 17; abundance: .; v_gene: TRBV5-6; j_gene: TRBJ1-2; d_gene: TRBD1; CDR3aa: CASSFRTGLLPRDGYTF; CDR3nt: TGTGCCAGCAGCTTTCGGACAGGCCTCCTACCAAGGGATGGCTACACCTTC
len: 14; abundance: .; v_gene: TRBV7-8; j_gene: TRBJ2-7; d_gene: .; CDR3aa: CASSLATGQGEQYF; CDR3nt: TGTGCCAGCAGCTTAGCTACAGGGCAAGGCGAGCAGTACTTC
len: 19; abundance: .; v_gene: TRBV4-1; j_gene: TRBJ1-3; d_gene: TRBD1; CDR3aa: CASSQDRVSGQSSGNTIYF; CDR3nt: TGCGCCAGCAGCCAAGATCGGGTCTCGGGACAGTCCTCTGGAAACACCATATATTTT
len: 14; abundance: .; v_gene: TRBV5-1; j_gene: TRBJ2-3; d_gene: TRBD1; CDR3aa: CASSTPGQTDTQYF; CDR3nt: TGCGCCAGCAGCACGCCGGGACAGACAGATACGCAGTATTTT
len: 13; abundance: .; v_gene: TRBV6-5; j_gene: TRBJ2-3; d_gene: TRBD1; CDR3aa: CASRQGAGDTQYF; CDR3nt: TGTGCCAGCCGGCAGGGGGCAGGGGATACGCAGTATTTT
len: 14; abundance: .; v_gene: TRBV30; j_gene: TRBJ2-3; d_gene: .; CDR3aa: CAWRSSGGTDTQYF; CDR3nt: TGTGCCTGGAGGTCCAGCGGAGGCACAGATACGCAGTATTTT
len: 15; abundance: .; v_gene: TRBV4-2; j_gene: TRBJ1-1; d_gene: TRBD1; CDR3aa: CASSQTQGTYTEAFF; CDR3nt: TGTGCCAGCAGCCAAACACAGGGGACCTACACTGAAGCTTTCTTT
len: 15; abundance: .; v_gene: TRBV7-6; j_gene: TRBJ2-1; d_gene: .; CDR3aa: CASSPQRGFYNEQFF; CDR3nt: TGTGCCAGCAGCCCACAACGGGGGTTTTACAATGAGCAGTTCTTC
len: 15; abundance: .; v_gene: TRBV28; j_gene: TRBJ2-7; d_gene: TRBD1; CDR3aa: CASSLTGTGSYEQYF; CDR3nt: TGTGCCAGCAGTCTAACCGGGACAGGGAGCTACGAGCAGTACTTC
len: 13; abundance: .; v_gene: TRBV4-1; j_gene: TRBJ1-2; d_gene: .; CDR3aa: CASSPGSSYGYTF; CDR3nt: TGCGCCAGCAGCCCCGGGTCTAGCTATGGCTACACCTTC
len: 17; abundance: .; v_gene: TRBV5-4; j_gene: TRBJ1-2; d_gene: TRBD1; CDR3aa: CASSSNRDRALNYGYPF; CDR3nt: TGTGCCAGCAGCTCCAACCGGGACAGGGCTTTAAACTATGGCTACCCCTTC
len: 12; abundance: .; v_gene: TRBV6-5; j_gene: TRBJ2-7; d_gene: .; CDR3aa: CASTGHSYEQYF; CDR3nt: TGTGCCAGCACCGGACATAGCTACGAGCAGTACTTC
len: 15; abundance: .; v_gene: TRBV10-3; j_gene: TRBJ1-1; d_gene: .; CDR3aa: CAISAADILNTEAFF; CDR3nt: TGTGCCATCAGTGCCGCAGATATCCTGAACACTGAAGCTTTCTTT
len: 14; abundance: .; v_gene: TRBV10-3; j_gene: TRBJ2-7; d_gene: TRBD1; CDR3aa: CAISTGTGTYEQYF; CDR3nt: TGTGCCATCAGTACCGGGACAGGGACCTACGAGCAGTACTTC
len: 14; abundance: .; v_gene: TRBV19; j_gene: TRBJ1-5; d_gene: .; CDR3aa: CASNARGLGQPQHF; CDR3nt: TGTGCCAGTAATGCCAGGGGTTTGGGACAGCCCCAGCATTTT
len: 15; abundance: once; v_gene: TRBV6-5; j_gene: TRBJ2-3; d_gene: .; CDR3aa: CASSYSRGATDTQYF; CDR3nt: TGTGCCAGCAGTTACTCTCGTGGGGCCACAGATACGCAGTATTTT
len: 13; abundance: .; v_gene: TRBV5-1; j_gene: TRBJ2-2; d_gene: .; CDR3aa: CASSPENTGELFF; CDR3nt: TGCGCCAGCAGCCCAGAAAACACCGGGGAGCTGTTTTTT
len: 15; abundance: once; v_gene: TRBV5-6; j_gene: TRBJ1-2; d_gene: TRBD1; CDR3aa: CASSLARQGAYGYTF; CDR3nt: TGTGCCAGCAGCTTGGCCCGACAGGGAGCCTATGGCTACACCTTC
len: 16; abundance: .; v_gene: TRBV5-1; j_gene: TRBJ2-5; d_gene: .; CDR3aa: CASSLGLGATQETQYF; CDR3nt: TGCGCCAGCAGCCTCGGTCTGGGGGCGACCCAAGAGACCCAGTACTTC
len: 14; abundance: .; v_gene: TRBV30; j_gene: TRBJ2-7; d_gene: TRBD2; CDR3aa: CAWMTSGRLWEQYF; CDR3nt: TGTGCCTGGATGACTAGCGGGAGGCTATGGGAGCAGTACTTC
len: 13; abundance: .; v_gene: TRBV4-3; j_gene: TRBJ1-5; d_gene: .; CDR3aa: CASSQGRGQPQHF; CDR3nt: TGCGCCAGCAGCCAAGGGCGGGGTCAGCCCCAGCATTTT
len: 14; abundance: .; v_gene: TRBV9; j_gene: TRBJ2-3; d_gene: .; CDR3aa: CASGNGGGPDTQYF; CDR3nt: TGTGCCAGCGGGAACGGGGGAGGCCCAGATACGCAGTATTTT
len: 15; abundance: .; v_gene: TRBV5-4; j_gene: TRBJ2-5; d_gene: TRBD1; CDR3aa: CASSLGQGPQETQYF; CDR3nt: TGTGCCAGCAGCCTCGGACAGGGTCCTCAAGAGACCCAGTACTTC
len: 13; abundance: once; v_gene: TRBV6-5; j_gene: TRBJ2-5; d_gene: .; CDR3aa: CASSYRGQETQYF; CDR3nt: TGTGCCAGCAGTTACAGGGGACAAGAGACCCAGTACTTC
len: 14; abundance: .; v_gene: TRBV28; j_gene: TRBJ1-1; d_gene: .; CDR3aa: CASIFGTTNTEAFF; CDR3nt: TGTGCCAGCATCTTCGGGACAACGAACACTGAAGCTTTCTTT
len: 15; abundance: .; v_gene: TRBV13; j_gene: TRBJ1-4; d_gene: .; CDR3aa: CASSLRTEFNEKLFF; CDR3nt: TGTGCCAGCAGCCTGAGGACAGAATTTAATGAAAAACTGTTTTTT
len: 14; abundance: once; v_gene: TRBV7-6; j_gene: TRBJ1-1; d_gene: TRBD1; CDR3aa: CASSSDRDTTEAFF; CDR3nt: TGTGCCAGCAGCTCCGACAGGGACACCACTGAAGCTTTCTTT
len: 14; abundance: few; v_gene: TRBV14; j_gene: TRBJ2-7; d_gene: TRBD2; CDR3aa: CASSQTSGADEQYF; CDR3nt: TGTGCCAGCAGCCAGACTAGCGGGGCTGACGAGCAGTACTTC
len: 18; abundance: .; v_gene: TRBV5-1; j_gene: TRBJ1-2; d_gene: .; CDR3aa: CASSLATLSGTASYGYTF; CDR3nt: TGCGCCAGCAGCTTGGCCACGCTAAGCGGGACGGCCTCCTATGGCTACACCTTC
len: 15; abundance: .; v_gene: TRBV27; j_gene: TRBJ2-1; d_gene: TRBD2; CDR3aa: CASSLGSGRINEQFF; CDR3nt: TGTGCCAGCAGTTTGGGTAGCGGGAGGATAAATGAGCAGTTCTTC
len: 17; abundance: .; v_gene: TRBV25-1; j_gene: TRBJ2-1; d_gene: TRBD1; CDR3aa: CASGLPTGTGRGGEQFF; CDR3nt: TGTGCCAGCGGACTTCCTACCGGGACAGGGCGAGGCGGTGAGCAGTTCTTC
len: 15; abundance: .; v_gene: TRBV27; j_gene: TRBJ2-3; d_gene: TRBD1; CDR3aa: CASNAQGTCGDTQYF; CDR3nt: TGTGCCAGCAACGCACAGGGGACCTGCGGAGATACGCAGTATTTT
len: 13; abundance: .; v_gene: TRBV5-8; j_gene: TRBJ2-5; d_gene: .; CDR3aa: CASSLYPQETQYF; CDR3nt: TGTGCCAGCAGCCTGTACCCCCAGGAGACCCAGTACTTC
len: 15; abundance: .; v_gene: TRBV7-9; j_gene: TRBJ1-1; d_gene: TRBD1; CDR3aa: CASSAPGTGLSEAFF; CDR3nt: TGTGCCAGCAGCGCTCCCGGGACAGGCCTGTCTGAAGCTTTCTTT
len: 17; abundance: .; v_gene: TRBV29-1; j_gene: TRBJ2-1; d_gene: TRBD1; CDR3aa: CSVEDNPTGGVWNEQFF; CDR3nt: TGCAGCGTTGAAGATAACCCCACAGGGGGCGTGTGGAATGAGCAGTTCTTC
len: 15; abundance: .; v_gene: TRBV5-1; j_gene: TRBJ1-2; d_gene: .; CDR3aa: CASSLADNSNYGYPF; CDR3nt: TGCGCCAGCAGCTTGGCGGACAATTCTAACTATGGCTACCCCTTC
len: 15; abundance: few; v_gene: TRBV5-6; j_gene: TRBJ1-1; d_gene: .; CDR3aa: CASSLFRGFDTEAFF; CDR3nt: TGTGCCAGCAGCTTATTCCGGGGTTTTGACACTGAAGCTTTCTTT
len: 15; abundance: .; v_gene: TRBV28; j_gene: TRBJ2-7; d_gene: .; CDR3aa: CASRSTGETPYEQYF; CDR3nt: TGTGCCAGCAGGTCGACAGGCGAGACCCCCTACGAGCAGTACTTC
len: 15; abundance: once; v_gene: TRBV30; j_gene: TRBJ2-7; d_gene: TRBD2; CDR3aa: CAWTRTSGGVYEQYF; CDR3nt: TGTGCCTGGACCCGGACTAGCGGGGGGGTCTACGAGCAGTACTTC
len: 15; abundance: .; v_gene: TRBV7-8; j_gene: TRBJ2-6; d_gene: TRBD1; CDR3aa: CASSRQGSGANVLTF; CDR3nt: TGTGCCAGCAGCAGACAGGGCTCTGGGGCCAACGTCCTGACTTTC
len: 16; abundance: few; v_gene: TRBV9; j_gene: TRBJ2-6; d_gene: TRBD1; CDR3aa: CASSATGGFGANVLTF; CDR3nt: TGTGCCAGCAGTGCCACAGGGGGCTTTGGGGCCAACGTCCTGACTTTC
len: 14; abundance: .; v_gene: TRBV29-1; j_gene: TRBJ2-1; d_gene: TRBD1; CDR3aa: CSVEDRDSYNEQFF; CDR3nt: TGCAGCGTTGAAGATAGGGACAGCTATAATGAGCAGTTCTTC
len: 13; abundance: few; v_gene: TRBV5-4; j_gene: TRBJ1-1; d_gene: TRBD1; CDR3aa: CASSHAGQGEAFF; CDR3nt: TGTGCCAGCAGCCACGCGGGACAGGGGGAAGCTTTCTTT